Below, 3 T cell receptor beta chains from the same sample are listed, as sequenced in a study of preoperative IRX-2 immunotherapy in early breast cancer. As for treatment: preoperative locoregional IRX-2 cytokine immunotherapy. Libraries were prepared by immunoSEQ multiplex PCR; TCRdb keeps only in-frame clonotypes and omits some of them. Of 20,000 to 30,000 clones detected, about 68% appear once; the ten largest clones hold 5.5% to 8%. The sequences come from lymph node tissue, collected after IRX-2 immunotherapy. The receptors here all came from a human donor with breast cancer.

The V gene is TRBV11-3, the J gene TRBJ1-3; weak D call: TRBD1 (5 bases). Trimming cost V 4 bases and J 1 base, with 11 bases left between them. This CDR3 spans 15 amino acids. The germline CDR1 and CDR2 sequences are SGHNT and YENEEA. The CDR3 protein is CASSSGAGSGNTIYF. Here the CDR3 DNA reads TGTGCCAGCAGCTCCGGGGCCGGATCTGGAAACACCATATATTTT.

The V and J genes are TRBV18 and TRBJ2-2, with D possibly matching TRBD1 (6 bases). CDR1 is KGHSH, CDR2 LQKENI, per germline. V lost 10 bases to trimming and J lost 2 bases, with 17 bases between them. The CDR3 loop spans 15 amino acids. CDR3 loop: CATPPQQGNTGELFF. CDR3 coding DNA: TGTGCCACCCCGCCCCAACAGGGAAACACCGGGGAGCTGTTTTTT.

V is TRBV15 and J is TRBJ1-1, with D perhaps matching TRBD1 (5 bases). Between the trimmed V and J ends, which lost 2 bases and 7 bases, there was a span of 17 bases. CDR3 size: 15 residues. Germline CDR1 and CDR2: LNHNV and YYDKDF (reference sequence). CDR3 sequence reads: CATSRLGVKRSEAFF. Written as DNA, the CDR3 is TGTGCCACCAGCAGATTGGGGGTGAAACGTAGTGAAGCTTTCTTT.